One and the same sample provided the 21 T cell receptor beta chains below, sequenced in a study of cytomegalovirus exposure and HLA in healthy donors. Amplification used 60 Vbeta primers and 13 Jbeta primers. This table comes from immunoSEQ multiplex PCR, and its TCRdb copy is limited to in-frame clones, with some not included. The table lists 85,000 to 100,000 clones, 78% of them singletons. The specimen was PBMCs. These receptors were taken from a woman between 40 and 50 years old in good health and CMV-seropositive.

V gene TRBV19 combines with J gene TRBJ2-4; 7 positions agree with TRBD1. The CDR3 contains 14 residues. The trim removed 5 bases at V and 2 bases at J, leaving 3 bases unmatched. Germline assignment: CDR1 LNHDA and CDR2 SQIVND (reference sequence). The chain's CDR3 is CASSPTGTKNIQYF. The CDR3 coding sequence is TGTGCCAGTAGTCCGACAGGGACCAAAAACATTCAGTACTTC.

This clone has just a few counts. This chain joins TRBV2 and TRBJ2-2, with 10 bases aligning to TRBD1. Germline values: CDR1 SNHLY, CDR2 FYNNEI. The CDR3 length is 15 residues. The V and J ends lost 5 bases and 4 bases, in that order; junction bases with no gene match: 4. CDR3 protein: CASSPRTGGTGELFF. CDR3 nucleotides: TGTGCCAGCAGTCCTCGGACAGGGGGCACCGGGGAGCTGTTTTTT.

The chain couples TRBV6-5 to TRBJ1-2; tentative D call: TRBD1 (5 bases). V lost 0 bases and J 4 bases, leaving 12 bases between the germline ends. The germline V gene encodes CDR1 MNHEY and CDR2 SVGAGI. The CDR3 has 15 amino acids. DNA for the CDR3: TGTGCCAGCAGTTACTCGACAGCCCTCAGCTATGGCTACACCTTC. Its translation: CASSYSTALSYGYTF.

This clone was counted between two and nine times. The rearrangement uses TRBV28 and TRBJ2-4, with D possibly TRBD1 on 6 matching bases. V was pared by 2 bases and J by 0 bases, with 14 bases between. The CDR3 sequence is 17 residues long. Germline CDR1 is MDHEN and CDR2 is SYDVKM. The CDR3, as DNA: TGTGCCAGCAGTTTAAGCCTGAGGGGGATAGCCAAAAACATTCAGTACTTC. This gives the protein CASSLSLRGIAKNIQYF.

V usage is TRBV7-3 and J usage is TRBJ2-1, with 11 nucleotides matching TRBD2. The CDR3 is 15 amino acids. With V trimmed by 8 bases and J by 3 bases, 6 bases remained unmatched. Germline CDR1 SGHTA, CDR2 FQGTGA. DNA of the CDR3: TGTGCCAGCGGGCATAGCGGGAGGGACTACAATGAGCAGTTCTTC. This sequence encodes CASGHSGRDYNEQFF.

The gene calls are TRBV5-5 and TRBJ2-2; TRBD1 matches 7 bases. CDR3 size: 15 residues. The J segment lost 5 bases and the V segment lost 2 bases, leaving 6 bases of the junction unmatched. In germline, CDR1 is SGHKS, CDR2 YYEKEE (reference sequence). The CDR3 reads CASSLRTGGTGELFF. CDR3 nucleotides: TGTGCCAGCAGCTTAAGGACAGGAGGAACCGGGGAGCTGTTTTTT.

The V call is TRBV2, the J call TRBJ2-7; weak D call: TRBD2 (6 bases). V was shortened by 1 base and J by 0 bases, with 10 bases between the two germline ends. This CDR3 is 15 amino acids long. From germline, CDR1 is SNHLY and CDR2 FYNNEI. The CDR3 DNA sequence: TGTGCCAGCAGTGAAGGGGGACTGCTCTCCTACGAGCAGTACTTC. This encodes CASSEGGLLSYEQYF. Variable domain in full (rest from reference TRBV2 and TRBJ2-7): EPEVTQTPSHQVTQMGQEVILRCVPISNHLYFYWYRQILGQKVEFLVSFYNNEISEKSEIFDDQFSVERPDGSNFTLKIRSTKLEDSAMYFCASSEGGLLSYEQYFGPGTRLTVT.

The CDR3 loop reads CASSDPGWGYTF. CDR3 coding DNA: TGTGCCAGCAGTGATCCAGGGTGGGGCTACACCTTC. This chain links TRBV6-1 with TRBJ1-2, with a weak D call TRBD1 (5 bases). Germline-derived CDR1 and CDR2 are MNHNS and SASEGT. Deletions cut 3 bases from V and 8 bases from J, with 10 bases between. The CDR3 sequence is 12 residues long.

The CDR3 DNA follows: TGTGCCAGCAGCCAAGGCGCAGGCGGGTTGGTTTCCCAGTACTTC. It codes for CASSQGAGGLVSQYF. V gene TRBV4-2 combines with J gene TRBJ2-5, with TRBD2 as a possible D gene (5 bases). Trimming pared 1 base from V and 9 bases from J, leaving 18 bases between. Germline V gene data show CDR1 as LGHNA and CDR2 as YNFKEQ. CDR3 size: 15 residues.

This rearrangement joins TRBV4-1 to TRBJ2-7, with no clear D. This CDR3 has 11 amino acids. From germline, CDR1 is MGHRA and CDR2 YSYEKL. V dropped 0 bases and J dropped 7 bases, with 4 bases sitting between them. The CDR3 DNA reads TGCGCCAGCAGCCAAGATTATGAGCAGTACTTC. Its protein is CASSQDYEQYF.

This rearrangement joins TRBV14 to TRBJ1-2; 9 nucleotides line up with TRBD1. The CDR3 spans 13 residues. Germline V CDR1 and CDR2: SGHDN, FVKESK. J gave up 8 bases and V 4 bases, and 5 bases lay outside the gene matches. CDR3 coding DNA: TGTGCCAGCAGCCGTTGGGACAGGGAGGGCTACACCTTC. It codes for CASSRWDREGYTF.

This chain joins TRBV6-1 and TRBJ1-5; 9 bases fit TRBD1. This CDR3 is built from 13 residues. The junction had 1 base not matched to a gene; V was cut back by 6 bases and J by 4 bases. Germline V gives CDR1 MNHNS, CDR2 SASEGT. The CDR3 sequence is CASRGQGNQPQHF. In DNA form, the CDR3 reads TGTGCCAGCAGGGGACAGGGTAATCAGCCCCAGCATTTT.

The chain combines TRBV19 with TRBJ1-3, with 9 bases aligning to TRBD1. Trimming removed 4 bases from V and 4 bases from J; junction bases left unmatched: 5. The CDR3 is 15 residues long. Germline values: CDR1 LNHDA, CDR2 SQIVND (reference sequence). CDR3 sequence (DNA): TGTGCCAGTAGTAGGCCGGGGACAGGGGGAAACACCATATATTTT. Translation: CASSRPGTGGNTIYF.

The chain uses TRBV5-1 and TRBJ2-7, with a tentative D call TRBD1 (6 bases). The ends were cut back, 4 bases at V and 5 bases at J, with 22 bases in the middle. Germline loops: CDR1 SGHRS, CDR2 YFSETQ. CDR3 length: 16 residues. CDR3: CASSPVDRTLGDEQYF. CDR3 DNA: TGCGCCAGCAGCCCCGTAGACAGGACACTAGGGGACGAGCAGTACTTC.

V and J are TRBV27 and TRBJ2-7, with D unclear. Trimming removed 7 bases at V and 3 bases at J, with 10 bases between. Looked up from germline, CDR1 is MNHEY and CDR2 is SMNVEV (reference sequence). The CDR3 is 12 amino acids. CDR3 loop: CASNPPGYEQYF. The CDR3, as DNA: TGTGCCAGCAACCCCCCGGGCTACGAGCAGTACTTC.

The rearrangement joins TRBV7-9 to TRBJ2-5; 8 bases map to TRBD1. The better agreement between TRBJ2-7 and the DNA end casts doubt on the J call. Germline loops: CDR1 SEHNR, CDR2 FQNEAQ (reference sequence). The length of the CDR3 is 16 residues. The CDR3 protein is CASSLGTGKATYEQYF. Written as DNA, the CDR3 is TGTGCCAGCAGCTTAGGGACAGGGAAAGCAACCTACGAGCAGTACTTC.

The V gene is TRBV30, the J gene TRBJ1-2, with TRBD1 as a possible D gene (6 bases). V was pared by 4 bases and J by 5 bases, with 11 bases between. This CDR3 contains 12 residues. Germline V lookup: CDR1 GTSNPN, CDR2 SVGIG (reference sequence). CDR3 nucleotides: TGTGCCTGGAACCCGGACAGATATGGCTACACCTTC. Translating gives CAWNPDRYGYTF.

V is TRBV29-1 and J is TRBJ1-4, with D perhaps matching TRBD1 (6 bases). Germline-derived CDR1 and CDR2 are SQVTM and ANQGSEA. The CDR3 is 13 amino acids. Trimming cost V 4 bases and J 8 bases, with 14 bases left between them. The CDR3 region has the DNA TGCAGCGTTGGGCTACAGGGAGGGGAAAAACTGTTTTTT. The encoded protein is CSVGLQGGEKLFF.

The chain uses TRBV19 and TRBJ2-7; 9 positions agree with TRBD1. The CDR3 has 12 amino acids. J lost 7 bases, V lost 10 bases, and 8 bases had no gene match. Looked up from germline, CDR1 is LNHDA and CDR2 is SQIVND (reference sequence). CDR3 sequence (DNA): TGTGCCACCGGGGACAGGGCTGGGGAGCAGTACTTC. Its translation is CATGDRAGEQYF.

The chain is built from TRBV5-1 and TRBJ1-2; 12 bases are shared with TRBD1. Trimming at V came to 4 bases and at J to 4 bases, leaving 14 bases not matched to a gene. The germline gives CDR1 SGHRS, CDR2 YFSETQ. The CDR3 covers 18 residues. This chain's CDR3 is CASSLTGTGGAEIYGYTF. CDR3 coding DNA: TGCGCCAGCAGCCTGACCGGGACAGGGGGCGCTGAAATCTATGGCTACACCTTC.

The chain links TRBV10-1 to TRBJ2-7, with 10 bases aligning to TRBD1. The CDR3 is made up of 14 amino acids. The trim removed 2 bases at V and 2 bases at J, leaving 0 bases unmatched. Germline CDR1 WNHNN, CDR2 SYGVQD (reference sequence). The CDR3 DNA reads TGCGCCAGCAGTGAGGACAGGGGGCCCTACGAGCAGTACTTC. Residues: CASSEDRGPYEQYF.